Included here is one T cell receptor (beta chain) sequence, with context. Its antigen remains unidentified. The V end lost 8 bases, the J end lost 0 bases, and 8 bases lay between the germline ends. The germline V gene encodes CDR1 SNHLY and CDR2 FYNNEI. The CDR3 is 12 amino acids. The sample belongs to a study of shared clonotypes between healthy human individuals. Findings and limits, study-wide: Naive CD4 clonotype sharing across a few donors was around 5%.

Once extracted for a subset, genomic DNA was divided evenly among several immunoSEQ plates. Data came from immunoSEQ multiplex PCR; TCRdb stores just in-frame clones and leaves some out. The repertoire has 150,000 to 200,000 clones, about 93% of them found once; the top ten carry 0.067%. Sequencing input: naive CD4+ T cells sorted from blood. Regarding subset: CD45RA+ positively selected. The chain combines TRBV2 with TRBJ2-7, with D maybe TRBD2 (5 bases). This clonotype originated in a woman aged 25 to 39 in good health. CDR3 DNA: TGTGCCAGCTTCCGGGACTCCTACGAGCAGTACTTC. Its protein product is CASFRDSYEQYF.